This TCR beta chain derives from a study of vaccination effects on CD4 cells after COVID-19. Study information: Culturing of 1.5 million to 2 million PBMC per well took place with around 10 IU/ml IL-2 and 7.5 to 10 ug/ml peptides. Study-wide results and limits: The study had few convalescent patients and no early post-infection timepoints.

The culture ran for 10 days before CD4+ T cells were isolated. SARS-CoV-2 infection was confirmed by PCR in the person between March and December 2020. Half the medium was replaced with IL-2 medium on days 3 and 7. About this clone itself: As yet, its antigen is unknown.

Profiling relied on immunoSEQ multiplex PCR, and the TCRdb table lists in-frame clones only, not all of them. The sample consists of roughly 60,000 clones, 65% to 75% of them appearing once. Germline-derived CDR1 and CDR2 are SGHTA and FQGNSA. Trimming stripped 5 bases from V and 5 bases from J, with 6 bases between. This CDR3 region has 11 residues. The gene calls are TRBV7-2 and TRBJ1-2; D is unclear. The TCR comes from a human donor who had a prior SARS-CoV-2 infection. Material: CD4+ T cells from PBMCs cultured without peptide, obtained before COVID-19 vaccination. The CDR3 reads CASSPAYGYTF. The CDR3 DNA sequence: TGTGCCAGCAGCCCGGCTTATGGCTACACCTTC.